The 14 T cell receptor beta chains in this list originate from one sample, sequenced in a study of beta chain features in type 1 diabetes. Sequencing targeted expressed TCRB transcripts, as all isolated RNA had been reverse transcribed. The method was immunoSEQ multiplex PCR; TCRdb's version includes in-frame clones alone and lacks a portion of them. The data show 300,000 to 400,000 clones, 10% to 15% seen once. Sample: naive CD4+ T cells from blood. The receptors originated from a man between 18 and 35 years old in good health.

The table lists this clone with a few counts. The chain's CDR3 is CASSLVQGRGYTF. CDR3 nucleotides: TGTGCCAGCAGCTTAGTCCAGGGTCGGGGCTACACCTTC. The chain carries TRBV7-6 and TRBJ1-2, with D perhaps TRBD1 (5 bases). V was pared by 1 base and J by 8 bases, with 11 bases between. Germline CDR1 SGHVS, CDR2 FNYEAQ. This CDR3 spans 13 amino acids.

The chain joins TRBV7-9 to TRBJ1-2, with D perhaps TRBD1 (6 bases). This CDR3 comprises 13 residues. Per the germline V gene, CDR1 is SEHNR and CDR2 is FQNEAQ (reference sequence). V was clipped by 5 bases and J by 6 bases, with 13 bases between them. The CDR3 region is CASSNRELDGYTF. The CDR3 DNA sequence: TGTGCCAGCAGCAACAGGGAACTTGATGGCTACACCTTC.

V usage is TRBV5-4 and J usage is TRBJ2-7; 11 positions match TRBD2. Germline V lookup: CDR1 SGHNT, CDR2 YYREEE (reference sequence). V lost 5 bases, J lost 6 bases, and 10 bases stayed unmatched. CDR3 length: 15 amino acids. The CDR3 spells CASSLLAGESPEQYF. As DNA, the CDR3 is TGTGCCAGCAGTTTACTAGCGGGAGAATCTCCCGAGCAGTACTTC.

This sequence joins TRBV27 and TRBJ1-2; 9 nucleotides match TRBD1. The CDR3 covers 15 residues. The V gene's germline CDR1 is MNHEY and CDR2 SMNVEV (reference sequence). The ends lost 1 base at V and 2 bases at J; junction bases unmatched: 2. CDR3 DNA: TGTGCCAGCAGTTTATATGGGACAGGGAACTATGGCTACACCTTC. It encodes CASSLYGTGNYGYTF.

The CDR3 reads CASTSPTHTRDEQFF. Here the CDR3 DNA reads TGTGCCAGCACTTCCCCCACTCACACCCGGGATGAGCAGTTCTTC. This chain links TRBV28 with TRBJ2-1; D unresolved. The CDR3 loop spans 15 amino acids. Trimming took 7 bases from V and 8 from J, leaving 21 bases between them. Looked up from germline, CDR1 is MDHEN and CDR2 is SYDVKM.

The chain carries TRBV30 and TRBJ2-7, with 9 bases matching TRBD1. The germline gives CDR1 GTSNPN, CDR2 SVGIG (reference sequence). The CDR3 runs 12 residues. With V trimmed by 5 bases and J by 2 bases, 1 base remained unmatched. The CDR3 nucleotides are TGTGCCTGGGGGACAGGGACCTACGAGCAGTACTTC. This sequence encodes CAWGTGTYEQYF.

This chain links TRBV10-3 with TRBJ2-3; tentative D call: TRBD1 (5 bases). The CDR3 has 15 amino acids. V gave up 7 bases and J gave up 1 base, with 15 bases separating them. Germline loops: CDR1 ENHRY, CDR2 SYGVKD. The CDR3 loop is CAINYKGAGTDTQYF. CDR3 sequence (DNA): TGTGCCATCAATTACAAAGGGGCTGGCACAGATACGCAGTATTTT.

The rearrangement joins TRBV7-3 to TRBJ1-6; possibly TRBD1 for D (6 bases). This CDR3 comprises 15 residues. Germline-derived CDR1 and CDR2 are SGHTA and FQGTGA. Trimming stripped 4 bases from V and 3 bases from J, with 10 bases between. The CDR3 region has the DNA TGTGCCAGCAGCTCCTCAGGGGTCTATAATTCACCCCTCCACTTT. As protein: CASSSSGVYNSPLHF.

The rearrangement links TRBV7-9 to TRBJ2-3; tentative D call: TRBD2 (6 bases). V gave up 5 bases and J gave up 5 bases, with 23 bases separating them. The CDR3 contains 17 residues. Germline V gene lookup returns CDR1 SEHNR and CDR2 FQNEAQ (reference sequence). DNA for the CDR3: TGTGCCAGCAGCCGATTCGGCGGGGTTACAAGGGGAGATACGCAGTATTTT. It yields the protein CASSRFGGVTRGDTQYF. Filled out from reference TRBV7-9 and TRBJ2-3, the complete variable domain reads DTGVSQNPRHKITKRGQNVTFRCDPISEHNRLYWYRQTLGQGPEFLTYFQNEAQLEKSRLLSDRFSAERPKGSFSTLEIQRTEQGDSAMYLCASSRFGGVTRGDTQYFGPGTRLTVL.

The chain uses TRBV7-2 and TRBJ2-7; D might be TRBD1 (6 bases). The CDR3 extends over 17 amino acids. Deletions cut 1 base from V and 4 bases from J, with 20 bases between. From germline, CDR1 is SGHTA and CDR2 FQGNSA. CDR3 in DNA: TGTGCCAGCAGCTTAGGGGCCTCCGGGACACCCTATTACGAGCAGTACTTC. Translating gives CASSLGASGTPYYEQYF.

CDR3 nucleotide sequence: TGCAGCGTAACGGATGAGCAGTTCTTC. Translation: CSVTDEQFF. The chain has TRBV29-1 and TRBJ2-1, with D unresolved. V was shortened by 6 bases and J by 8 bases, with 5 bases between the two germline ends. The CDR3 totals 9 residues. Germline assignment: CDR1 SQVTM and CDR2 ANQGSEA.

This sequence joins TRBV10-3 and TRBJ2-5; TRBD1 aligns across 7 bases. TRBJ2-7 matches the DNA end more closely, so the J call is doubtful. This CDR3 comprises 14 residues. Germline V lookup: CDR1 ENHRY, CDR2 SYGVKD. The CDR3, as DNA: TGTGCCATCAGTAAAGGACAGGCGCTCTACGAGCAGTACTTC. Protein sequence: CAISKGQALYEQYF.

This sequence joins TRBV27 and TRBJ2-1; 7 bases match TRBD2. The CDR3 contains 14 residues. Trimming took 5 bases from V and 6 from J; bases not matched to a gene: 7. The germline CDR1 and CDR2 sequences are MNHEY and SMNVEV (reference sequence). CDR3 nucleotide sequence: TGTGCCAGCAGTCGAGCTAGCGGCCCCAATGAGCAGTTCTTC. Protein: CASSRASGPNEQFF.

This rearrangement joins TRBV27 to TRBJ1-1; perhaps TRBD1 as D (5 bases). Deletions cut 6 bases from V and 5 bases from J, with 22 bases between. Germline assignment: CDR1 MNHEY and CDR2 SMNVEV (reference sequence). The CDR3 runs 16 residues. CDR3 amino acids: CASSTSPRGRWTEAFF. CDR3 DNA sequence: TGTGCCAGCAGCACCTCCCCAAGGGGTAGGTGGACTGAAGCTTTCTTT.